This T cell receptor beta chain was recovered during a study of blood T cell repertoires in COVID-19. About the study: Sample material is recorded as cDNA or gDNA derived from T cells, B-cell-depleted T cells, or PBMCs.

Per the authors' pipeline: Nucleated cell counts were estimated from reference gene primer amplification. Using immunoSEQ multiplex PCR, the repertoire was profiled, and TCRdb retains in-frame clones only, with some absent. The V and J calls and the clone size are those of that table, but D and trimming were determined from the DNA. In the table there are 250,000 to 350,000 clones, approximately 92% of which are singletons. Trimming pared 5 bases from V and 2 bases from J, leaving 9 bases between. Germline CDR1 reads KGHSH; CDR2 reads LQKENI. The CDR3 runs to 13 residues. Assignments of participants to cohorts depended upon their own reported clinical history.

The chain couples TRBV18 to TRBJ1-2; D perhaps matches TRBD1 (6 bases). What was sequenced was PBMCs or T cells enriched from blood (not recorded which). The clonotype originates from a woman aged 18-30 years who had recovered from COVID-19. The CDR3 DNA sequence: TGTGCCAGCTCAGGACAGTCCAACTATGGCTACACCTTC. Residues: CASSGQSNYGYTF.